A selection of T cell receptor beta chains follows, all from one sample in a study of shared T cell receptors in the human thymus. Data came from immunoSEQ multiplex PCR; TCRdb stores just in-frame clones and leaves some out. The table has hundreds of thousands of clones, 75% to 80% seen once; the top ten hold more than 0.01%. The same data also contributed to another study, on human thymus T cells.

Material for sequencing was thymocytes. The source is a boy less than two years old with a congenital heart defect. Both conserved end residues are part of each CDR3. D genes are given only for firm matches. Size tells how often a clone was seen (once, few, many) or the class of an expanded clone, and some rows leave it out.

- TRBJ2-7 TRBD2 TRBV11-2 CASSFDGGRAPYEQYF TGTGCCAGCAGCTTTGATGGCGGGAGGGCCCCCTACGAGCAGTACTTC
- TRBJ2-7 TRBD1 TRBV5-5 CASSFPGEGQGVYEQYF TGTGCCAGCAGCTTCCCAGGAGAGGGACAGGGGGTCTACGAGCAGTACTTC
- TRBJ2-1 - TRBV27 CASSPYRVGYNEQFF TGTGCCAGCAGTCCCTACAGGGTTGGGTACAATGAGCAGTTCTTC
- TRBJ2-5 - TRBV6-5 CASSYSVAEETQYF TGTGCCAGCAGTTACTCGGTAGCGGAAGAGACCCAGTACTTC
few TRBJ2-4 - TRBV4-1 CASSQVRGAKNIQYF TGCGCCAGCAGCCAAGTCAGGGGAGCCAAAAACATTCAGTACTTC
- TRBJ1-2 TRBD1 TRBV5-4 CASSLLGQGVSYGYTF TGTGCCAGCAGCTTGCTCGGACAGGGGGTGTCATATGGCTACACCTTC
- TRBJ2-3 - TRBV5-4 CASSPTGTLRTDTQYF TGTGCCAGCAGCCCTACCGGGACACTTCGCACAGATACGCAGTATTTT
- TRBJ2-3 - TRBV15 CATSRGGREDTQYF TGTGCCACCAGCAGAGGGGGGCGCGAGGATACGCAGTATTTT
- TRBJ2-7 TRBD1 TRBV9 CASSGDRDSSYEQYF TGTGCCAGCAGCGGGGATCGGGACAGCTCCTACGAGCAGTACTTC
once TRBJ2-7 - TRBV29-1 CSALKPPYEQYF TGCAGCGCTTTAAAGCCCCCCTACGAGCAGTACTTC
- TRBJ1-1 TRBD1 TRBV30 CAWSVRLGQGAPEAFF TGTGCCTGGAGTGTAAGGCTTGGGCAGGGGGCCCCTGAAGCTTTCTTT
- TRBJ2-5 TRBD1 TRBV28 CASSLPGQGWQETQYF TGTGCCAGCAGTCTGCCCGGACAGGGGTGGCAAGAGACCCAGTACTTC
- TRBJ2-7 - TRBV10-3 CAVAGGIYEQYF TGTGCCGTCGCCGGGGGAATCTACGAGCAGTACTTC
- TRBJ2-3 - TRBV13 CASSLRDTQYF TGTGCCAGCAGCTTACGGGATACGCAGTATTTT
- TRBJ2-3 - TRBV4-3 CASSPADSPSTDTQYF TGCGCCAGCAGCCCCGCGGACAGCCCTAGCACAGATACGCAGTATTTT
- TRBJ2-1 - TRBV6-1 CASSAHSNEQFF TGTGCCAGCAGTGCCCATAGTAATGAGCAGTTCTTC
- TRBJ2-5 - TRBV29-1 CSVEDLAGAQETQYF TGCAGCGTTGAAGATCTTGCGGGGGCGCAAGAGACCCAGTACTTC
- TRBJ2-5 TRBD2 TRBV5-4 CASSLAPAGVRETQYF TGTGCCAGCAGCTTGGCACCAGCGGGAGTTCGAGAGACCCAGTACTTC
- TRBJ2-1 TRBD1 TRBV11-2 CASSPSGQGADEQFF TGTGCCAGCAGCCCTTCGGGACAGGGGGCAGATGAGCAGTTCTTC
- TRBJ2-1 - TRBV14 CASSLGEGERDNEQFF TGTGCCAGCAGCCTGGGGGAGGGGGAGAGGGACAATGAGCAGTTCTTC
- TRBJ2-5 TRBD2 TRBV2 CASRGTSAYQETQYF TGTGCCAGCAGGGGGACTAGCGCATACCAAGAGACCCAGTACTTC
few TRBJ2-2 TRBD1 TRBV19 CASSLQGAAGELFF TGTGCCAGTAGTTTACAGGGGGCGGCCGGGGAGCTGTTTTTT
few TRBJ2-1 - TRBV14 CASSHHASGSGRNNEQFF TGTGCCAGCAGCCACCACGCCTCGGGTAGCGGAAGGAACAATGAGCAGTTCTTC
few TRBJ1-2 - TRBV4-1 CASSQGPDGGYGYTF TGCGCCAGCAGCCAAGGACCGGACGGGGGCTATGGCTACACCTTC
- TRBJ2-5 - TRBV27 CASSWDNQETQYF TGTGCCAGCAGCTGGGACAATCAAGAGACCCAGTACTTC
- TRBJ2-7 TRBD2 TRBV5-5 CASSLGPKTSDEQYF TGTGCCAGCAGCTTGGGGCCGAAAACTAGCGACGAGCAGTACTTC
- TRBJ2-7 TRBD1 TRBV15 CATSSSDRGGYEQYF TGTGCCACCAGCAGCTCGGACAGGGGGGGCTACGAGCAGTACTTC
- TRBJ2-2 - TRBV4-3 CASSPVVWRVPNTGELFF TGCGCCAGCAGCCCAGTAGTCTGGCGGGTACCGAACACCGGGGAGCTGTTTTTT
- TRBJ2-7 - TRBV2 CASNGDTGLTACHFYEQYF TGTGCCAGCAACGGGGACACAGGGTTGACAGCGTGTCACTTCTACGAGCAGTACTTC
- TRBJ2-7 TRBD2 TRBV5-4 CASSLVGGLAGTSYEQYF TGTGCCAGCAGCTTGGTTGGTGGACTAGCGGGGACCTCCTACGAGCAGTACTTC
few TRBJ2-4 TRBD1 TRBV19 CASSPRTGEAKNIQYF TGTGCCAGTAGTCCTCGGACAGGGGAGGCCAAAAACATTCAGTACTTC
- TRBJ2-5 TRBD2 TRBV7-2 CASNPPSLAGGQETQYF TGTGCCAGCAACCCACCCTCTCTAGCGGGAGGGCAAGAGACCCAGTACTTC
- TRBJ2-2 - TRBV29-1 CSVEFSGDTGELFF TGCAGCGTTGAATTCTCGGGGGACACCGGGGAGCTGTTTTTT
- TRBJ2-1 TRBD2 TRBV5-4 CASSLGSGPSSYNEQFF TGTGCCAGCAGCCTAGGTAGCGGGCCGAGCTCCTACAATGAGCAGTTCTTC
- TRBJ1-1 TRBD1 TRBV7-6 CASSRTGNTEAFF TGTGCCAGCAGCCGGACAGGGAACACTGAAGCTTTCTTT
- TRBJ2-7 - TRBV28 CASSLGPQGGPYEQYF TGTGCCAGCAGTTTAGGCCCCCAGGGGGGCCCCTACGAGCAGTACTTC
- TRBJ2-7 TRBD2 TRBV5-6 CASSLGKTSGSDEQYF TGTGCCAGCAGCCTCGGGAAGACTAGCGGGAGCGACGAGCAGTACTTC
- TRBJ2-3 - TRBV7-2 CASSPPGPGVTQYF TGTGCCAGCAGCCCCCCCGGCCCGGGGGTAACGCAGTATTTT
- TRBJ2-1 - TRBV9 CASSVRPGCNEQFF TGTGCCAGCAGCGTACGTCCAGGGTGCAATGAGCAGTTCTTC
- TRBJ2-5 TRBD1 TRBV12-5 CATAQPGQSQETQYF TGTGCTACTGCCCAGCCGGGACAGTCTCAAGAGACCCAGTACTTC
- TRBJ2-1 - TRBV9 CASSTGGSSYNEQFF TGTGCCAGCAGCACCGGAGGGAGCTCCTACAATGAGCAGTTCTTC
- TRBJ2-1 TRBD1 TRBV6-5 CASSWDDRDPYNEQFF TGTGCCAGCAGTTGGGATGACAGGGATCCCTACAATGAGCAGTTCTTC
- TRBJ2-7 - TRBV7-9 CASSLGGNYEQYF TGTGCCAGCAGCTTAGGGGGCAACTACGAGCAGTACTTC
- TRBJ1-1 TRBD1 TRBV29-1 CSVEDQRQGAHTEAFF TGCAGCGTTGAAGACCAAAGACAGGGGGCGCACACTGAAGCTTTCTTT
- TRBJ2-5 TRBD1 TRBV9 CASSVEGQEYQETQYF TGTGCCAGCAGCGTAGAGGGACAGGAGTACCAAGAGACCCAGTACTTC
- TRBJ2-2 - TRBV7-9 CASSRTGQTGELFF TGTGCCAGCAGCCGTACTGGACAGACCGGGGAGCTGTTTTTT
- TRBJ1-1 - TRBV7-3 CASSLHGGRNTEAFF TGTGCCAGCAGCTTACACGGGGGTAGGAACACTGAAGCTTTCTTT
once TRBJ1-1 - TRBV12-5 CASGLALGGGTEAFF TGTGCTAGTGGTTTAGCCCTCGGCGGGGGCACTGAAGCTTTCTTT
- TRBJ2-5 TRBD2 TRBV4-2 CASSQDLGPTSGEGYGTQYF TGTGCCAGCAGCCAAGATTTGGGCCCGACTAGCGGGGAGGGATATGGGACCCAGTACTTC
few TRBJ2-7 TRBD2 TRBV28 CASSLLAGPAWPYEQYF TGTGCCAGCAGTTTACTAGCGGGCCCCGCCTGGCCCTACGAGCAGTACTTC